Below are 20 T cell receptor beta chains sequenced from a single sample in a study of shared clonotypes between healthy human individuals. In the naive CD8 group, cells lacked CD45RO and were positively selected for CCR7, so terminally differentiated effector memory CD45RA+ cells were left out. Repertoires were generated with immunoSEQ multiplex PCR, while TCRdb's copy carries only in-frame clones and drops some. The sample has under 1 million clones; 90% to 98% are singletons. The specimen sequenced was naive CD8+ T cells sorted from blood. The origin of the receptors is a man aged 30 to 39 in good health.

The chain couples TRBV13 to TRBJ1-2; 8 nucleotides line up with TRBD1. CDR1 is PRHDT and CDR2 is FYEKMQ in the germline V gene (reference sequence). The CDR3 is 17 residues long. Trimming at V came to 0 bases and at J to 3 bases, leaving 9 bases not matched to a gene. The CDR3 spells CASSLGTSGGADYGYTF. CDR3 bases: TGTGCCAGCAGCTTAGGAACCTCAGGGGGCGCGGACTATGGCTACACCTTC. Full variable domain (rest looked up from reference TRBV13 and TRBJ1-2): AAGVIQSPRHLIKEKRETATLKCYPIPRHDTVYWYQQGPGQDPQFLISFYEKMQSDKGSIPDRFSAQQFSDYHSELNMSSLELGDSALYFCASSLGTSGGADYGYTFGSGTRLTVV.

Comments on this clone: This sample includes further DNA sequences coding for the same CDR3. The CDR3 spells CASSLSNTGELFF. CDR3 bases: TGTGCCAGCAGTTTATCTAACACCGGGGAGCTGTTTTTT. This chain joins TRBV28 and TRBJ2-2, with D hard to call. There are 13 residues in the CDR3. CDR1 is MDHEN and CDR2 is SYDVKM in the germline V gene. V was trimmed by 1 base and J by 2 bases, leaving 2 bases between them.

As for this clone: The identical CDR3 is also encoded by other nucleotide sequences in the sample. The chain carries TRBV7-8 and TRBJ2-2, with D unclear. CDR3 length equals 14 residues. V was cut by 1 base and J by 1 base, with 4 bases left in between. Germline CDR1 SGHVS, CDR2 FQNEAQ. This CDR3 is CASSLVGNTGELFF. CDR3 nucleotide sequence: TGTGCCAGCAGCTTAGTCGGGAACACCGGGGAGCTGTTTTTT. The whole variable domain, remainder taken from reference TRBV7-8 and TRBJ2-2, is GAGVSQSPRYKVAKRGQDVALRCDPISGHVSLFWYQQALGQGPEFLTYFQNEAQLDKSGLPSDRFFAERPEGSVSTLKIQRTQQEDSAVYLCASSLVGNTGELFFGEGSRLTVL.

This chain joins TRBV4-3 and TRBJ2-7; unclear D gene. In germline, CDR1 is LGHNA, CDR2 YSLEER. Trimming took 2 bases from V and 0 from J, leaving 5 bases between them. The CDR3 is 13 residues long. CDR3 bases: TGCGCCAGCAGCCAATACGCCTCCTACGAGCAGTACTTC. This translates into CASSQYASYEQYF.

This rearrangement joins TRBV7-9 to TRBJ1-3; 7 bases fit TRBD1. Germline V gives CDR1 SEHNR, CDR2 FQNEAQ (reference sequence). The CDR3 length is 17 residues. V shed 5 bases and J 0 bases; nucleotides not matched to a gene: 10. CDR3 sequence (DNA): TGTGCCAGCAGCCCATTCTCAGGGGGACGCTCTGGAAACACCATATATTTT. Translated: CASSPFSGGRSGNTIYF.

The V call is TRBV30, the J call TRBJ2-2; maybe TRBD1 (6 bases). V lost 2 bases and J lost 4, with 8 bases in between. Germline lookup yields CDR1 GTSNPN and CDR2 SVGIG (reference sequence). This CDR3 comprises 13 residues. The CDR3 here is CAWSQGFTGELFF. For the CDR3, the DNA is TGTGCCTGGAGTCAGGGGTTCACCGGGGAGCTGTTTTTT.

The chain recombines TRBV18 with TRBJ2-1; 7 bases align to TRBD1. The CDR3 loop spans 16 amino acids. Trimming took 4 bases from V and 5 from J; bases not matched to a gene: 11. The V gene's germline CDR1 is KGHSH and CDR2 LQKENI. The CDR3 region has the DNA TGTGCCAGCTCACGCAGGACAGGCAACCCCCACAATGAGCAGTTCTTC. Amino acids: CASSRRTGNPHNEQFF.

V is TRBV7-9 and J is TRBJ2-7; 10 nucleotides align to TRBD1. V trimming: 3 bases; J trimming: 6 bases; junction bases outside the gene matches: 5. The CDR3 is 14 residues long. Germline CDR1 is SEHNR and CDR2 is FQNEAQ (reference sequence). The CDR3 loop is CASSFGDRGIEQYF. For the CDR3, the DNA is TGTGCCAGCAGCTTTGGGGACAGGGGTATCGAGCAGTACTTC. Drawing the rest from reference TRBV7-9 and TRBJ2-7, the complete variable domain is DTGVSQNPRHKITKRGQNVTFRCDPISEHNRLYWYRQTLGQGPEFLTYFQNEAQLEKSRLLSDRFSAERPKGSFSTLEIQRTEQGDSAMYLCASSFGDRGIEQYFGPGTRLTVT.

This chain joins TRBV9 and TRBJ2-1, with 7 nucleotides matching TRBD2. CDR1 is SGDLS and CDR2 is YYNGEE in the germline V gene. CDR3 size: 14 residues. V lost 4 bases, J lost 6 bases, and 7 bases stayed unmatched. CDR3 protein: CASSTEGRGNEQFF. The CDR3 nucleotides read TGTGCCAGCAGCACAGAGGGGAGGGGCAATGAGCAGTTCTTC. Supplemented by reference TRBV9 and TRBJ2-1, the full variable domain reads DSGVTQTPKHLITATGQRVTLRCSPRSGDLSVYWYQQSLDQGLQFLIQYYNGEERAKGNILERFSAQQFPDLHSELNLSSLELGDSALYFCASSTEGRGNEQFFGPGTRLTVL.

The V call is TRBV16, the J call TRBJ1-3; D not resolved. CDR1 and CDR2 from the germline V gene are KGHSY and FQNENV. Trimming took off 4 bases at V and 8 bases at J, with 6 bases between the two ends. The CDR3 spans 11 residues. The CDR3 is CASSPRDTIYF. Written as DNA, the CDR3 is TGTGCCAGCAGCCCCCGGGACACCATATATTTT. The variable domain in full, with the rest retrieved from reference TRBV16 and TRBJ1-3, is GEEVAQTPKHLVRGEGQKAKLYCAPIKGHSYVFWYQQVLKNEFKFLISFQNENVFDETGMPKERFSAKCLPNSPCSLEIQATKLEDSAVYFCASSPRDTIYFGEGSWLTVV.

Concerning this clone: The same CDR3 is also encoded by other DNA sequences in this sample. The V call is TRBV7-9, the J call TRBJ2-2; no clear D. Germline V gene sequence: CDR1 SEHNR, CDR2 FQNEAQ (reference sequence). V gave up 3 bases and J gave up 8 bases, with 7 bases separating them. This CDR3 has 12 residues. The CDR3, as DNA: TGTGCCAGCAGCTTGGATTCTGGGGAGCTGTTTTTT. This codes for CASSLDSGELFF. The full variable domain, in which reference TRBV7-9 and TRBJ2-2 provide the parts outside the CDR3, is DTGVSQNPRHKITKRGQNVTFRCDPISEHNRLYWYRQTLGQGPEFLTYFQNEAQLEKSRLLSDRFSAERPKGSFSTLEIQRTEQGDSAMYLCASSLDSGELFFGEGSRLTVL.

The J gene is TRBJ2-1, the V gene TRBV27, with D perhaps TRBD2 (6 bases). V lost 6 bases and J lost 0, with 12 bases in between. CDR1 is MNHEY and CDR2 is SMNVEV in the germline V gene (reference sequence). This CDR3 is built from 15 residues. As DNA, the CDR3 is TGTGCCAGCAGGACGGGACTTATCTCCTACAATGAGCAGTTCTTC. Translated, it gives CASRTGLISYNEQFF.

This sequence joins TRBV27 and TRBJ1-2; tentatively, D is TRBD1 (5 bases). V was clipped by 7 bases and J by 0 bases, with 21 bases between them. In germline, CDR1 is MNHEY, CDR2 SMNVEV (reference sequence). The CDR3 covers 17 residues. The CDR3 DNA reads as TGTGCCAGCACCCCCCTGGGAGAGGGGCCAACTAACTATGGCTACACCTTC. It is translated as CASTPLGEGPTNYGYTF.

The chain uses TRBV25-1 and TRBJ2-7; D possibly corresponds to TRBD2 (6 bases). The germline V gene encodes CDR1 MGHDK and CDR2 SYGVNS. The CDR3 is 15 residues long. V lost 3 bases and J lost 3, with 15 bases in between. Here the CDR3 DNA reads TGTGCCAGCAGTGATGGAGGGTGGAGTTACTACGAGCAGTACTTC. Its protein product is CASSDGGWSYYEQYF.

Of note for this clone: This specimen includes other DNA sequences encoding the same CDR3. The CDR3: CSVVVSAYEQYF. The CDR3, as DNA: TGCAGCGTCGTGGTTTCCGCCTACGAGCAGTACTTC. The chain is built from TRBV29-1 and TRBJ2-7; D not certain. Germline assignment: CDR1 SQVTM and CDR2 ANQGSEA. The V end was cut by 6 bases, the J end by 2 bases, with 11 bases between. This CDR3 has 12 residues.

The chain has TRBV11-2 and TRBJ2-1; a possible D gene is TRBD2 (7 bases). Trimming took off 7 bases at V and 14 bases at J, with 18 bases between the two ends. Germline loops: CDR1 SGHAT, CDR2 FQNNGV. CDR3 size: 12 residues. DNA of the CDR3: TGTGCCAGCACTTTTTCGGGGGGCGGAAAGTTCTTC. The encoded protein is CASTFSGGGKFF. The full variable domain, rest sourced from reference TRBV11-2 and TRBJ2-1, is EAGVAQSPRYKIIEKRQSVAFWCNPISGHATLYWYQQILGQGPKLLIQFQNNGVVDDSQLPKDRFSAERLKGVDSTLKIQPAKLEDSAVYLCASTFSGGGKFFGPGTRLTVL.

The V and J genes are TRBV6-1 and TRBJ2-5; D uncertain. The CDR3 has 14 residues. Trimming left V 5 bases short and J 5 bases short, with 15 bases between. In germline, CDR1 is MNHNS, CDR2 SASEGT. CDR3 amino acids: CASSLRAVIETQYF. DNA of the CDR3: TGTGCCAGCAGTCTCCGGGCCGTAATCGAGACCCAGTACTTC.

This chain links TRBV5-4 with TRBJ2-7; D perhaps matches TRBD2 (6 bases). Germline V gene data show CDR1 as SGHNT and CDR2 as YYREEE (reference sequence). Trimming took 1 base from V and 3 from J, leaving 14 bases between them. There are 15 residues in the CDR3. Here the CDR3 reads CASSLWGDGNYEQYF. The CDR3 DNA is TGTGCCAGCAGCTTGTGGGGGGACGGCAACTACGAGCAGTACTTC.

The chain combines TRBV5-4 with TRBJ1-2; D remains ambiguous. Looked up from germline, CDR1 is SGHNT and CDR2 is YYREEE (reference sequence). The CDR3 has 13 amino acids. V was clipped by 0 bases and J by 14 bases, with 17 bases between them. CDR3 nucleotide sequence: TGTGCCAGCAGCTTGGAAATTGAAGAGGAAGGTACCTTC. Translated, it gives CASSLEIEEEGTF.

V is TRBV9 and J is TRBJ2-7; 12 positions match TRBD2. This CDR3 is built from 15 residues. CDR1 is SGDLS, CDR2 YYNGEE, per germline. V lost 6 bases and J lost 1; bases outside the gene matches: 5. The CDR3 DNA sequence: TGTGCCAGCACCTTAGGACTAGCGGGATCCTACGAGCAGTACTTC. Its translation is CASTLGLAGSYEQYF.